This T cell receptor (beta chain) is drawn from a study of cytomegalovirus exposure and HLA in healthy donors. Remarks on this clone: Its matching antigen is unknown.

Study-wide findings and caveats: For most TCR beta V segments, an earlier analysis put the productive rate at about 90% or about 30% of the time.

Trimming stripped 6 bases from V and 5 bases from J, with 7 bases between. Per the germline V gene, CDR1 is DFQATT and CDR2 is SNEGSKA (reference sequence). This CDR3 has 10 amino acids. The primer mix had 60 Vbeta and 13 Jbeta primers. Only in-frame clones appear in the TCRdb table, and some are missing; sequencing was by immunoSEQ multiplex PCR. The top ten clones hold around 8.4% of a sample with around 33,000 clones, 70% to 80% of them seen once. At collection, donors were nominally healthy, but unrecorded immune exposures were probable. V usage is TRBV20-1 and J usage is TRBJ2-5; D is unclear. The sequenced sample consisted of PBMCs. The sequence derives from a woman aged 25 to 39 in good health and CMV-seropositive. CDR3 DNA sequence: TGCAGTGCAGCGCGGGAGACCCAGTACTTC. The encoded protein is CSAARETQYF.